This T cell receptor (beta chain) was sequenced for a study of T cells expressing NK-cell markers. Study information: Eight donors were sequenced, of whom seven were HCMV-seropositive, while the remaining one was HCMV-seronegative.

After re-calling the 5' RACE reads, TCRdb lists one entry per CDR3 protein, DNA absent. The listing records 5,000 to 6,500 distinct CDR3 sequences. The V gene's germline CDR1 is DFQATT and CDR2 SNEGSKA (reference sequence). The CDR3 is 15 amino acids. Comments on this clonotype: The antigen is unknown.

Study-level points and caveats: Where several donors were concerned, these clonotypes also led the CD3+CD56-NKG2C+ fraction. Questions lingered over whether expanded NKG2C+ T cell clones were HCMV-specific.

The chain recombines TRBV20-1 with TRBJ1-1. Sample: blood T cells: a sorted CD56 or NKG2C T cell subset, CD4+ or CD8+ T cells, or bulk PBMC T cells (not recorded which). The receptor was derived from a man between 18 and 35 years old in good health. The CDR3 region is CSARDRSIMNTEAFF.